These 24 T cell receptor beta chains were sequenced from one sample in a study of CD8+ T cells in alopecia areata. Reverse transcribed after extraction, RNA yielded cDNA as the sequencing template. The assay was immunoSEQ multiplex PCR, and TCRdb's table has in-frame clones only and misses some. Of around 98,000 clones listed, under 45% are singletons. The source material was CD4+ T cells sorted from blood. The receptor source for this set is a human donor with alopecia areata.

The chain joins TRBV29-1 to TRBJ2-5; D call uncertain. The germline gives CDR1 SQVTM, CDR2 ANQGSEA. The CDR3 totals 12 residues. CDR3 loop: CSLSPSQETQYF. DNA of the CDR3: TGCAGTCTCTCACCAAGCCAAGAGACCCAGTACTTC. Combining the CDR3 with reference TRBV29-1 and TRBJ2-5 gives the whole variable domain SAVISQKPSRDICQRGTSLTIQCQVDSQVTMMFWYRQQPGQSLTLIATANQGSEATYESGFVIDKFPISRPNLTFSTLTVSNMSPEDSSIYLCSLSPSQETQYFGPGTRLLVL.

The V call is TRBV30, the J call TRBJ2-1; D possibly corresponds to TRBD1 (5 bases). Germline CDR1 is GTSNPN and CDR2 is SVGIG (reference sequence). V was pared by 5 bases and J by 3 bases, with 17 bases between. This CDR3 has 15 amino acids. Here the CDR3 reads CAWERQSHIYNEQFF. Here the CDR3 DNA reads TGTGCCTGGGAGAGACAGAGCCATATCTACAATGAGCAGTTCTTC.

The V call is TRBV15, the J call TRBJ1-3; D is unclear. The ends were cut back, 1 base at V and 4 bases at J, with 2 bases in the middle. Germline V gives CDR1 LNHNV, CDR2 YYDKDF (reference sequence). The CDR3 contains 12 residues. The CDR3 sequence is CATSRGGNTIYF. CDR3 nucleotides: TGTGCCACCAGCAGAGGCGGAAACACCATATATTTT.

This clone occurred a few times. The rearrangement joins TRBV29-1 to TRBJ2-3; possibly TRBD2 for D (6 bases). The germline gives CDR1 SQVTM, CDR2 ANQGSEA. The CDR3 extends over 8 amino acids. Deletions cut 7 bases from V and 14 bases from J, with 10 bases between. The CDR3 protein is CSGDSGYF. Written as DNA, the CDR3 is TGCAGCGGGGACTCTGGGTATTTT.

The chain employs TRBV5-1 and TRBJ1-4; tentatively, D is TRBD1 (6 bases). The V and J ends lost 0 bases and 7 bases respectively, with 7 bases between them. The CDR3 is 13 amino acids. Germline assignment: CDR1 SGHRS and CDR2 YFSETQ. CDR3 coding DNA: TGCGCCAGCAGCTTGGACAGGGCTGAAAAACTGTTTTTT. This encodes CASSLDRAEKLFF.

The CDR3, as DNA: TGCGCCAGCAGCCAAGAGTTGGGGGCCCGGGAGCTGTTTTTT. Its protein is CASSQELGARELFF. The J gene is TRBJ2-2, the V gene TRBV4-3; perhaps TRBD1 as D (6 bases). The length of the CDR3 is 14 residues. CDR1 and CDR2 from the germline V gene are LGHNA and YSLEER. V was clipped by 0 bases and J by 9 bases, with 11 bases between them.

The rearrangement uses TRBV29-1 and TRBJ1-1; no clear D gene. The CDR3 is 13 amino acids. V lost 6 bases and J 0 bases, leaving 11 bases between the germline ends. Per the germline V gene, CDR1 is SQVTM and CDR2 is ANQGSEA. The CDR3 reads CSVSRTVNTEAFF. CDR3 coding DNA: TGCAGCGTGTCAAGGACGGTGAACACTGAAGCTTTCTTT.

The chain links TRBV30 to TRBJ1-2; 7 bases map to TRBD1. V lost 4 bases, J lost 4 bases, and 9 bases stayed unmatched. The CDR3 length is 14 residues. From germline, CDR1 is GTSNPN and CDR2 SVGIG (reference sequence). DNA of the CDR3: TGTGCCTGGACCCAAATCGGGACAGCCTATGGCTACACCTTC. Translating gives CAWTQIGTAYGYTF.

The rearrangement joins TRBV5-1 to TRBJ2-2; the D is unclear. This CDR3 has 16 residues. The germline gives CDR1 SGHRS, CDR2 YFSETQ. V was trimmed by 1 base and J by 1 base, leaving 11 bases between them. CDR3: CASSLNTAGNTGELFF. The CDR3 bases are TGCGCCAGCAGCTTGAATACCGCAGGGAACACCGGGGAGCTGTTTTTT.

The V and J genes are TRBV6-5 and TRBJ1-1, with TRBD1 as a possible D gene (5 bases). Trimming took off 6 bases at V and 4 bases at J, with 9 bases between the two ends. Germline CDR1 reads MNHEY; CDR2 reads SVGAGI. This CDR3 spans 12 amino acids. In DNA form, the CDR3 reads TGTGCCAGCAGCTTTGGGGGCACTGAAGCTTTCTTT. Translated: CASSFGGTEAFF.

For the CDR3, the DNA is TGCAGCATAGGGAACAGGCGGGGTGCTGAAGCTTTCTTT. Translation: CSIGNRRGAEAFF. The chain joins TRBV29-1 to TRBJ1-1; D is perhaps TRBD1 (5 bases). Germline V gives CDR1 SQVTM, CDR2 ANQGSEA. V shed 8 bases and J shed 6 bases, with 19 bases lying between them. The CDR3 consists of 13 residues.

This clone has just one count. The chain is built from TRBV30 and TRBJ2-5, with no clear D. The CDR3 loop spans 13 amino acids. V was clipped by 4 bases and J by 5 bases, with 14 bases between them. From germline, CDR1 is GTSNPN and CDR2 SVGIG (reference sequence). The chain's CDR3 is CAWTQNYQETQYF. The DNA for the CDR3 is TGTGCCTGGACCCAGAATTATCAGGAGACCCAGTACTTC.

The chain combines TRBV10-3 with TRBJ2-1; perhaps TRBD2 as D (6 bases). Trimming took off 6 bases at V and 0 bases at J, with 6 bases between the two ends. The CDR3 has 13 residues. CDR1 ENHRY and CDR2 SYGVKD come from the germline V gene. The CDR3 region is CAIRGLSYNEQFF. The CDR3 DNA follows: TGTGCCATCAGGGGACTCTCCTACAATGAGCAGTTCTTC.

This clone appeared a few times. V gene TRBV28 combines with J gene TRBJ2-7; unclear D gene. Trimming pared 3 bases from V and 5 bases from J, leaving 5 bases between. The CDR3 covers 11 residues. Per the germline V gene, CDR1 is MDHEN and CDR2 is SYDVKM. CDR3 nucleotide sequence: TGTGCCAGCAGTTTTAGGGACGAGCAGTACTTC. Residues: CASSFRDEQYF.

The rearrangement joins TRBV29-1 to TRBJ1-4, with D perhaps TRBD1 (5 bases). The CDR3 runs 13 residues. The germline gives CDR1 SQVTM, CDR2 ANQGSEA. Trimming removed 7 bases from V and 3 bases from J, with 12 bases in between. As DNA, the CDR3 is TGCAGCGCCGGAGGGGCCCCTAATGAAAAACTGTTTTTT. Amino acid sequence: CSAGGAPNEKLFF.

The chain carries TRBV28 and TRBJ1-3; the D is unclear. V gave up 5 bases and J gave up 0 bases, with 11 bases separating them. CDR1 is MDHEN, CDR2 SYDVKM, per germline. The CDR3 spans 15 residues. DNA of the CDR3: TGTGCCAGCAGTCTACAGCTTGTCTCTGGAAACACCATATATTTT. Residues: CASSLQLVSGNTIYF.

This clone was recorded once. This chain connects TRBV30 to TRBJ1-2; TRBD1 aligns across 7 bases. V shed 7 bases and J 4 bases; nucleotides not matched to a gene: 12. The CDR3 sequence is 14 residues long. Germline CDR1 and CDR2: GTSNPN and SVGIG (reference sequence). The CDR3 reads CASRNGDRSYGYTF. The CDR3 coding sequence is TGTGCCTCTCGAAATGGGGACAGAAGCTATGGCTACACCTTC.

The gene calls are TRBV20-1 and TRBJ2-1; no reliable D call. This CDR3 region has 10 residues. Germline V gives CDR1 DFQATT, CDR2 SNEGSKA (reference sequence). Trimming took off 6 bases at V and 4 bases at J, with 4 bases between the two ends. CDR3 loop: CSAGYNEQFF. The CDR3 bases are TGCAGTGCGGGTTACAATGAGCAGTTCTTC.

This clone has just a few counts. The rearrangement joins TRBV29-1 to TRBJ2-1; 10 bases map to TRBD1. The CDR3 runs 16 residues. CDR1 and CDR2 (germline): SQVTM, ANQGSEA. The V and J ends lost 0 bases and 4 bases, in that order; junction bases with no gene match: 6. The CDR3 DNA reads as TGCAGCGTTGAAGATCGTAGGACAGGGGGGTACAATGAGCAGTTCTTC. Amino acids: CSVEDRRTGGYNEQFF.

The genes are TRBV11-2 and TRBJ2-1; no clear D gene. The germline gives CDR1 SGHAT, CDR2 FQNNGV. V lost 2 bases and J lost 13, with 9 bases in between. CDR3 length equals 11 residues. CDR3 nucleotides: TGTGCCAGCAGCTTAACTGGGTCCCAGTTCTTC. Residues: CASSLTGSQFF.

CDR3 sequence (DNA): TGTGCCAGCAGCCAGGTGATAGCTAGATCCTACAATGAGCAGTTCTTC. Translation gives CASSQVIARSYNEQFF. The chain combines TRBV5-4 with TRBJ2-1; D is unclear. V lost 4 bases to trimming and J lost 1 base, with 15 bases between them. There are 16 residues in the CDR3. Per germline, CDR1 SGHNT and CDR2 YYREEE (reference sequence).

The rearrangement joins TRBV28 to TRBJ2-4; D unclear. Per the germline V gene, CDR1 is MDHEN and CDR2 is SYDVKM. V gave up 6 bases and J gave up 0 bases, with 15 bases separating them. The CDR3 extends over 16 amino acids. DNA for the CDR3: TGTGCCAGCAGCCCGCTCAGAAATCTAGCCAAAAACATTCAGTACTTC. This translates into CASSPLRNLAKNIQYF.

This chain uses TRBV30 with TRBJ2-7; 12 bases map to TRBD2. The CDR3 covers 13 residues. Germline V gives CDR1 GTSNPN, CDR2 SVGIG (reference sequence). J lost 3 bases, V lost 4 bases, and 1 base had no gene match. The CDR3 here is CAWTTSGGYEQYF. The CDR3 DNA is TGTGCCTGGACGACTAGCGGGGGCTACGAGCAGTACTTC. Combining the CDR3 with reference TRBV30 and TRBJ2-7 gives the whole variable domain SQTIHQWPATLVQPVGSPLSLECTVEGTSNPNLYWYRQAAGRGLQLLFYSVGIGQISSEVPQNLSASRPQDRQFILSSKKLLLSDSGFYLCAWTTSGGYEQYFGPGTRLTVT.

The chain couples TRBV29-1 to TRBJ2-1; maybe TRBD2 (5 bases). This CDR3 is 13 amino acids long. V shed 7 bases and J shed 1 base, with 11 bases lying between them. From germline, CDR1 is SQVTM and CDR2 ANQGSEA. The CDR3 sequence: CSARVPSYNEQFF. In DNA, the CDR3 is TGCAGCGCGCGGGTACCGTCCTACAATGAGCAGTTCTTC.